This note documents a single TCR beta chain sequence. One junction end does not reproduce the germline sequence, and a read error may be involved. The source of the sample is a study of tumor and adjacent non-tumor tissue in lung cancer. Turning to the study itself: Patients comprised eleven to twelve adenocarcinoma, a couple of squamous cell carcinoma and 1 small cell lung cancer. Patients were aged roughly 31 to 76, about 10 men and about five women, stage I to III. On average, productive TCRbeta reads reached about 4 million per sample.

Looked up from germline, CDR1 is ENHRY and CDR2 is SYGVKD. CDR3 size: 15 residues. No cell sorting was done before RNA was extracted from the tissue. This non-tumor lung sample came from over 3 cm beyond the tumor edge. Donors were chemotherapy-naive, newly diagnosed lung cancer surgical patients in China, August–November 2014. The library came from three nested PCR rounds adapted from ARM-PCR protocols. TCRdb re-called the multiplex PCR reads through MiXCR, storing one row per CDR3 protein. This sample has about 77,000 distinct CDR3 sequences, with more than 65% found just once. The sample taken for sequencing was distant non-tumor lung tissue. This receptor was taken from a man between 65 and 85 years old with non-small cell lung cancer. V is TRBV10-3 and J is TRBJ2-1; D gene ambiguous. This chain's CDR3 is CAISEKGSSYNEQSF. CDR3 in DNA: TGTGCCATCAGTGAAAAGGGCAGCTCCTACAATGAGCAGTCCTTC.